In this sample, the clone carrying this T cell receptor beta chain turned up a few times. This sample was included in a study of T-cell reconstitution after alpha-beta-depleted transplantation in children. The library targeted TCRbeta and was prepared with unique molecular identifiers. TCRdb processed the PCR reads anew with MiXCR; each CDR3 protein has one entry. Of tens of thousands of distinct CDR3 sequences listed, 13% to 15% are singletons. Germline CDR1 is SGHRS and CDR2 is YFSETQ. V dropped 0 bases and J dropped 3; count of bases not matched to a gene: 3. The CDR3 covers 16 residues. The sample here was PBMCs, mostly from graft donor cells, taken 180 days after TCRalphabeta/CD19-depleted stem cell transplant. The chain has TRBV5-1 and TRBJ2-3; the match to TRBD2 covers 11 bases. This TCR was sampled from a male patient aged 2-15 years who had a stem cell transplant for acute lymphoblastic leukemia, so the T cells may come from the graft donor. The DNA for the CDR3 is TGCGCCAGCAGCTTGGCCTGGACTAGCGGGACAGATACGCAGTATTTT. This codes for CASSLAWTSGTDTQYF. The full variable domain, with the rest looked up from reference TRBV5-1 and TRBJ2-3, is KAGVTQTPRYLIKTRGQQVTLSCSPISGHRSVSWYQQTPGQGLQFLFEYFSETQRNKGNFPGRFSGRQFSNSRSEMNVSTLELGDSALYLCASSLAWTSGTDTQYFGPGTRLTVL.